These 28 T cell receptor beta chains originate from one sample sequenced in a study of T cell repertoires in cytomegalovirus infection. Via MiXCR, TCRdb re-called the reads, giving one row per CDR3 protein. The sample has some 440,000 distinct CDR3 sequences; 30% to 40% are singletons. Sequencing input: PBMCs. The source of these receptors is a human donor in good health (CMV status not recorded). Some clones in this sample may be carry-over from other donors' samples.

The chain is built from TRBV5-4 and TRBJ1-2; 8 bases are a match to TRBD1. The germline V gene encodes CDR1 SGHNT and CDR2 YYREEE (reference sequence). V shed 5 bases and J 3 bases; nucleotides not matched to a gene: 15. The CDR3 totals 17 residues. The CDR3 sequence: CASRSMGTGQSDYGYTF. DNA of the CDR3: TGTGCCAGCAGATCAATGGGGACAGGACAATCTGACTATGGCTACACCTTC. Combining the CDR3 with reference TRBV5-4 and TRBJ1-2 gives the whole variable domain ETGVTQSPTHLIKTRGQQVTLRCSSQSGHNTVSWYQQALGQGPQFIFQYYREEENGRGNFPPRFSGLQFPNYSSELNVNALELDDSALYLCASRSMGTGQSDYGYTFGSGTRLTVV.

This clonotype was detected only a few times. The rearrangement uses TRBV13 and TRBJ1-3; no clear D. This CDR3 contains 15 residues. Trimming left V 5 bases short and J 0 bases short, with 11 bases between. Germline CDR1 and CDR2: PRHDT and FYEKMQ (reference sequence). CDR3 coding DNA: TGTGCCAGCAGCGAAGGGAGTAGCTCTGGAAACACCATATATTTT. The encoded protein is CASSEGSSSGNTIYF.

This clonotype was found many times. V is TRBV7-9 and J is TRBJ1-2; weak D call: TRBD1 (5 bases). The germline V and J ends were trimmed by 3 bases and 3 bases, with 11 bases remaining between them. This CDR3 is built from 14 residues. Germline V gives CDR1 SEHNR, CDR2 FQNEAQ (reference sequence). CDR3 coding DNA: TGTGCCAGCAGCTTCAGGGAGGGAGACTATGGCTACACCTTC. This encodes CASSFREGDYGYTF.

This clonotype was found a few times. The chain couples TRBV28 to TRBJ2-7; 7 positions match TRBD2. The CDR3 covers 13 residues. The J segment lost 3 bases and the V segment lost 5 bases, leaving 4 bases of the junction unmatched. Germline-derived CDR1 and CDR2 are MDHEN and SYDVKM. The CDR3, as DNA: TGTGCCAGCAGTCGGCAGCGGGACTACGAGCAGTACTTC. Encoded protein: CASSRQRDYEQYF.

This clonotype was recorded at least ten times. The chain carries TRBV7-8 and TRBJ1-5, with TRBD1 identical over 7 bases. V lost 2 bases to trimming and J lost 7 bases; unmatched junction nucleotides: 11. In germline, CDR1 is SGHVS, CDR2 FQNEAQ. There are 16 residues in the CDR3. The CDR3 reads CASSLMTGKRAQPQHF. The DNA for the CDR3 is TGTGCCAGCAGCTTAATGACAGGGAAAAGAGCGCAGCCCCAGCATTTT.

A word on this clonotype: A much larger clone is a single base away; this may be a read error. The genes are TRBV6-6 and TRBJ2-7, with TRBD2 matching 16 bases. V shed 5 bases, J shed 3 bases, and the junction held 13 bases outside the gene matches. There are 19 residues in the CDR3. Germline CDR1 is MNHNY and CDR2 is SVGAGI (reference sequence). The CDR3 DNA reads TGTGCCAGCAGTGGAGCTCCGGGACTAGCGGGGGGGATCCACTACGAGCAGTACTTC. Its translation: CASSGAPGLAGGIHYEQYF.

This clonotype was seen ten or more times. The chain links TRBV7-8 to TRBJ2-2, with TRBD1 matching over 8 bases. The ends lost 6 bases at V and 5 bases at J; junction bases unmatched: 11. Germline V gene lookup returns CDR1 SGHVS and CDR2 FQNEAQ. This CDR3 region has 16 residues. This CDR3 is CASRYDRDRSTGELFF. CDR3 bases: TGTGCCAGCAGATACGACCGGGACAGGTCAACCGGGGAGCTGTTTTTT.

There are many counts of this clonotype. V and J are TRBV29-1 and TRBJ2-1; no firm D call. Germline CDR1 and CDR2: SQVTM and ANQGSEA. CDR3 length: 11 residues. V was shortened by 7 bases and J by 1 base, with 5 bases between the two germline ends. CDR3 amino acids: CSGVSYNEQFF. CDR3 bases: TGCAGCGGAGTTTCCTACAATGAGCAGTTCTTC.

The chain joins TRBV7-9 to TRBJ1-1, with 10 bases fitting TRBD1. Germline CDR1 SEHNR, CDR2 FQNEAQ (reference sequence). After removal of 5 bases from V and 3 bases from J, the junction contained 3 bases not matched to a gene. The CDR3 has 14 residues. CDR3 DNA sequence: TGTGCCAGCAGCGCGACAGGGGGCTACACTGAAGCTTTCTTT. Its translation: CASSATGGYTEAFF.

The rearrangement joins TRBV7-3 to TRBJ2-1; 9 bases agree with TRBD2. The CDR3 has 15 amino acids. Losses at the gene ends were 5 bases for V and 13 bases for J; bases not matched to a gene: 15. Germline V gene data show CDR1 as SGHTA and CDR2 as FQGTGA. CDR3 sequence (DNA): TGTGCCAGCAGCCCGGGACTAGCCCCCCCGGGAGATCAGTTCTTC. Translation gives CASSPGLAPPGDQFF.

The genes are TRBV12-5 and TRBJ1-1, with 7 bases identical to TRBD1. V was pared by 3 bases and J by 7 bases, with 2 bases of the junction left unmatched. CDR1 is LGHNT, CDR2 FRNRAP, per germline. This CDR3 has 12 residues. CDR3 amino acids: CASGFPGGEAFF. The CDR3 nucleotides read TGTGCTAGTGGTTTTCCAGGGGGTGAAGCTTTCTTT.

The genes are TRBV2 and TRBJ2-7; D perhaps matches TRBD1 (6 bases). CDR1 SNHLY and CDR2 FYNNEI come from the germline V gene. This CDR3 region has 16 residues. V was pared by 6 bases and J by 3 bases, with 21 bases between. The chain's CDR3 is CASSLYRALGDYEQYF. The CDR3 nucleotides read TGTGCCAGCAGCCTTTACAGGGCCTTAGGGGACTACGAGCAGTACTTC.

The chain uses TRBV7-6 and TRBJ1-3; 7 bases are shared with TRBD1. V trimming: 1 base; J trimming: 0 bases; junction bases outside the gene matches: 3. Germline V gene sequence: CDR1 SGHVS, CDR2 FNYEAQ. This CDR3 has 16 residues. CDR3 sequence (DNA): TGTGCCAGCAGCTTAGGGACAGGAGGCTCTGGAAACACCATATATTTT. Encoded protein: CASSLGTGGSGNTIYF.

This clonotype was recorded a few times. Since no conserved phenylalanine or tryptophan closes the CDR3, a read error is the likely cause. It is unclear where the CDR3 begins or ends on the DNA, so no DNA is shown, and the CDR3 is as TCRdb lists it. The chain employs TRBV11-2 and TRBJ2-7; the listed D gene, TRBD1, was not tested against the DNA. Ends included, the CDR3 has 14 residues. CDR1 is SGHAT and CDR2 is FQNNGV in the germline V gene. The CDR3 protein is CASSLQGFLYEQYL.

The chain couples TRBV20-1 to TRBJ2-5; TRBD2 is a possible D gene (6 bases). Germline V gene sequence: CDR1 DFQATT, CDR2 SNEGSKA (reference sequence). This CDR3 is 17 amino acids long. V shed 1 base and J shed 4 bases, with 22 bases lying between them. As DNA, the CDR3 is TGCAGTGCTAGAGGGGGACTTCGCGGGGCAAGGGGAGAGACCCAGTACTTC. As protein: CSARGGLRGARGETQYF.

On this clonotype: A much larger clonotype is one base distant, so this may be a read error. The chain recombines TRBV7-2 with TRBJ2-7, with D possibly TRBD1 on 6 matching bases. Per the germline V gene, CDR1 is SGHTA and CDR2 is FQGNSA. CDR3 length equals 14 residues. The germline V and J ends were trimmed by 1 base and 9 bases, with 16 bases remaining between them. The CDR3 bases are TGTGCCAGCAGCTTAGGTGCAGGGGTTGGGGCGCAGTACTTC. Translation gives CASSLGAGVGAQYF.

This chain links TRBV29-1 with TRBJ2-5; D could derive from TRBD1 or TRBD2 (5 bases each). CDR3 size: 14 residues. CDR1 SQVTM and CDR2 ANQGSEA come from the germline V gene. Trimming took off 8 bases at V and 2 bases at J, with 18 bases between the two ends. The CDR3: CSWGRNQGQETQYF. The CDR3 DNA reads TGCAGCTGGGGACGGAATCAGGGTCAAGAGACCCAGTACTTC.

This clonotype was recorded once. This rearrangement joins TRBV27 to TRBJ1-1, with a weak D call TRBD1 (5 bases). The CDR3 has 13 residues. Germline V lookup: CDR1 MNHEY, CDR2 SMNVEV (reference sequence). The V and J ends lost 4 bases and 12 bases respectively, with 18 bases between them. CDR3 sequence: CASSYWPLGQSFF. CDR3 sequence (DNA): TGTGCCAGCAGTTACTGGCCTTTGGGGCAATCTTTCTTT.

This chain links TRBV2 with TRBJ2-4; possibly TRBD1 or TRBD2 for D (5 bases each). Germline V lookup: CDR1 SNHLY, CDR2 FYNNEI. CDR3 length: 15 amino acids. The V and J ends lost 6 bases and 2 bases respectively, with 14 bases between them. The CDR3 DNA sequence: TGTGCCAGCAGCGTTGGTTGGGACCCCAAAAACATTCAGTACTTC. Its protein is CASSVGWDPKNIQYF.

This rearrangement joins TRBV13 to TRBJ1-1, with D unclear. With 3 bases removed from V and 1 base from J, the gap between germline ends came to 6 bases. This CDR3 has 13 residues. Germline V gene data show CDR1 as PRHDT and CDR2 as FYEKMQ (reference sequence). The CDR3 sequence: CASSFHENTEAFF. In nucleotides, the CDR3 is TGTGCCAGCAGCTTCCACGAGAACACTGAAGCTTTCTTT.

This clonotype was seen a few times. The CDR3 DNA reads TGTGCCAGCAGCCAGGGTATTCAGCCCCAGCATTTT. Its translation: CASSQGIQPQHF. J is TRBJ1-5 and V is TRBV28; a weak D match, TRBD1 (5 bases). CDR3 size: 12 residues. The V end was cut by 6 bases, the J end by 6 bases, with 9 bases between. Per the germline V gene, CDR1 is MDHEN and CDR2 is SYDVKM.

For this clonotype: This may be a read error: a much more frequent sequence differs by one nucleotide. This sequence joins TRBV7-2 and TRBJ2-1, with 8 bases identical to TRBD2. J was trimmed by 2 bases and V by 4 bases; bases with no gene match: 13. Germline CDR1 reads SGHTA; CDR2 reads FQGNSA. This CDR3 spans 18 amino acids. Here the CDR3 DNA reads TGTGCCAGCAGCTCGAGGACTATCGGGGGGGCGGCCTACAATGAGCAGTTCTTC. Its translation: CASSSRTIGGAAYNEQFF.

There are a few counts of this clonotype. The rearrangement joins TRBV7-3 to TRBJ2-7; D is uncertain. Per the germline V gene, CDR1 is SGHTA and CDR2 is FQGTGA. CDR3 length: 15 residues. Trimming pared 1 base from V and 2 bases from J, leaving 12 bases between. The CDR3: CASSLIGSSTYEQYF. CDR3 DNA: TGTGCCAGCAGCTTAATAGGTTCCAGTACCTACGAGCAGTACTTC.

This clonotype was seen only a few times. This rearrangement joins TRBV12-3 or TRBV12-4 to TRBJ1-2; D may be TRBD1 (6 bases). CDR3 length: 13 amino acids. V was clipped by 6 bases and J by 4 bases, with 12 bases between them. DNA for the CDR3: TGTGCCAGCAGCTACACAGGGCCCTATGGCTACACCTTC. Its protein product is CASSYTGPYGYTF.

As concerns this clonotype: One end of the junction is discordant with germline, which a read error may explain. V and J are TRBV6-2 or TRBV6-3 and TRBJ2-6, with a tentative D call TRBD2 (6 bases). From germline, CDR1 is MNHEY and CDR2 SVGEGT. This CDR3 region has 17 residues. CDR3 residues: CPSSSGVTLSGANVLTF. DNA for the CDR3: TGTCCCAGCAGTTCGGGGGTGACTCTCTCTGGGGCCAACGTCCTGACTTTC.

V and J are TRBV9 and TRBJ1-6; 7 bases map to TRBD1. Germline V gene data show CDR1 as SGDLS and CDR2 as YYNGEE. This CDR3 has 14 residues. V was clipped by 3 bases and J by 6 bases; unmatched bases: 3. CDR3 DNA sequence: TGTGCCAGCAGCGGGGGACAGAGTAATTCACCCCTCCACTTT. It codes for CASSGGQSNSPLHF.

This clonotype was counted ten times or more. V is TRBV7-2 and J is TRBJ1-2; 9 positions agree with TRBD1. The CDR3 loop spans 16 amino acids. With V trimmed by 4 bases and J by 4 bases, 10 bases remained unmatched. The germline CDR1 and CDR2 sequences are SGHTA and FQGNSA. The CDR3 reads CASSSQTGGLFYGYTF. DNA for the CDR3: TGTGCCAGCAGCTCCCAGACAGGGGGTTTGTTCTATGGCTACACCTTC.

Written as DNA, the CDR3 is TGTGCCAGCAGTTTACGCAGTTACGAGACCCAGTACTTC. This codes for CASSLRSYETQYF. The chain has TRBV12-3 or TRBV12-4 and TRBJ2-5; no clear D. Trimming took 2 bases from V and 5 from J, leaving 9 bases between them. This CDR3 comprises 13 residues.